The 12 T cell receptor beta chains in this list originate from one sample, sequenced in a study of blood T cell repertoires in COVID-19. Measured with immunoSEQ multiplex PCR; TCRdb has only the in-frame clones, and not every one. The table includes under 65,000 clones, 90% detected once. Material: peripheral blood. The source is an elderly man with acute or convalescent COVID-19.

The chain couples TRBV9 to TRBJ1-1; TRBD1 might be the D (5 bases). Germline values: CDR1 SGDLS, CDR2 YYNGEE. The CDR3 has 17 residues. Trimming left V 3 bases short and J 0 bases short, with 18 bases between. CDR3 sequence: CASSEVTGNSMNTEAFF. For the CDR3, the DNA is TGTGCCAGCAGCGAAGTTACAGGTAACTCCATGAACACTGAAGCTTTCTTT.

The chain carries TRBV30 and TRBJ1-1; TRBD1 might be the D (5 bases). Germline V lookup: CDR1 GTSNPN, CDR2 SVGIG (reference sequence). The V and J ends lost 2 bases and 0 bases respectively, with 19 bases between them. The CDR3 length is 17 residues. CDR3 in DNA: TGTGCCTGGAGTATTGGGGCTCAAGCCCCTGTGAACACTGAAGCTTTCTTT. Protein product: CAWSIGAQAPVNTEAFF.

V and J are TRBV6-5 and TRBJ1-3; 8 nucleotides match TRBD1. The V and J ends lost 5 bases and 2 bases, in that order; junction bases with no gene match: 5. In germline, CDR1 is MNHEY, CDR2 SVGAGI. This CDR3 is built from 15 residues. The CDR3 DNA reads as TGTGCCAGCAGTCAGGGGGCGAGTGCTGGAAACACCATATATTTT. Translation: CASSQGASAGNTIYF.

The chain has TRBV10-3 and TRBJ1-5, with unresolved D. V was shortened by 6 bases and J by 5 bases, with 11 bases between the two germline ends. This CDR3 comprises 13 residues. The germline V gene encodes CDR1 ENHRY and CDR2 SYGVKD. CDR3 nucleotide sequence: TGTGCCATCAGGCCCGACAAGGATCAGCCCCAGCATTTT. This codes for CAIRPDKDQPQHF.

This clone was detected only once. The rearrangement links TRBV7-6 to TRBJ1-3; D gene unclear. Germline-derived CDR1 and CDR2 are SGHVS and FNYEAQ. V lost 1 base, J lost 0 bases, and 10 bases lay in between. The CDR3 runs to 16 residues. This CDR3 is CASSLGPRSSGNTIYF. In DNA, the CDR3 is TGTGCCAGCAGCTTAGGTCCCAGAAGCTCTGGAAACACCATATATTTT.

The chain has TRBV4-1 and TRBJ1-5; D remains unclear. The CDR3 has 15 residues. From germline, CDR1 is MGHRA and CDR2 YSYEKL. The V end lost 0 bases, the J end lost 3 bases, and 9 bases lay between the germline ends. The CDR3 nucleotides are TGCGCCAGCAGCCAAGACGAGGGCCTCAATCAGCCCCAGCATTTT. It codes for CASSQDEGLNQPQHF.

The chain is built from TRBV30 and TRBJ2-5, with D possibly being TRBD1 (6 bases). Trimming stripped 2 bases from V and 3 bases from J, with 16 bases between. Germline V CDR1 and CDR2: GTSNPN, SVGIG (reference sequence). The CDR3 is 15 residues long. DNA for the CDR3: TGTGCCTGGAGTCAACTGGGGGCAGATAAAGAGACCCAGTACTTC. This encodes CAWSQLGADKETQYF. Supplemented by reference TRBV30 and TRBJ2-5, the full variable domain reads SQTIHQWPATLVQPVGSPLSLECTVEGTSNPNLYWYRQAAGRGLQLLFYSVGIGQISSEVPQNLSASRPQDRQFILSSKKLLLSDSGFYLCAWSQLGADKETQYFGPGTRLLVL.

CDR3: CASSLEPQSNQPQHF. DNA for the CDR3: TGTGCCAGCAGCTTGGAACCACAGAGCAATCAGCCCCAGCATTTT. This chain uses TRBV5-4 with TRBJ1-5; no clear D. V lost 0 bases to trimming and J lost 1 base, with 8 bases between them. CDR3 length: 15 residues. Germline V gene sequence: CDR1 SGHNT, CDR2 YYREEE (reference sequence). Full variable domain (rest looked up from reference TRBV5-4 and TRBJ1-5): ETGVTQSPTHLIKTRGQQVTLRCSSQSGHNTVSWYQQALGQGPQFIFQYYREEENGRGNFPPRFSGLQFPNYSSELNVNALELDDSALYLCASSLEPQSNQPQHFGDGTRLSIL.

V usage is TRBV6-6 and J usage is TRBJ1-6; the D gene is possibly TRBD1 (5 bases). CDR3 size: 15 residues. CDR1 is MNHNY and CDR2 is SVGAGI in the germline V gene (reference sequence). Trimming pared 9 bases from V and 5 bases from J, leaving 17 bases between. This CDR3 is CASNVMGGDNSPLHF. In DNA, the CDR3 is TGTGCCAGTAACGTAATGGGGGGAGATAATTCACCCCTCCACTTT.

This clone was seen only once. The CDR3, as DNA: TGCGCCAGCAGCCCAAGGGACAGGGGTTACGGTGAAGCTTTCTTT. Encoded protein: CASSPRDRGYGEAFF. This chain joins TRBV5-1 and TRBJ1-1; TRBD1 aligns across 10 bases. CDR1 is SGHRS and CDR2 is YFSETQ in the germline V gene. The CDR3 length is 15 residues. Trimming at V came to 4 bases and at J to 7 bases, leaving 10 bases not matched to a gene.

The CDR3 region has the DNA TGTGCCAGCAGCAAGTTTGGGGGGGGACTTATGAACACTGAAGCTTTCTTT. Protein: CASSKFGGGLMNTEAFF. The rearrangement links TRBV7-6 to TRBJ1-1; perhaps TRBD1 as D (5 bases). Germline-derived CDR1 and CDR2 are SGHVS and FNYEAQ. V lost 5 bases and J lost 0, with 19 bases in between. The CDR3 extends over 17 amino acids. The full variable domain, its missing parts supplied by reference TRBV7-6 and TRBJ1-1, is GAGVSQSPRYKVTKRGQDVALRCDPISGHVSLYWYRQALGQGPEFLTYFNYEAQQDKSGLPNDRFSAERPEGSISTLTIQRTEQRDSAMYRCASSKFGGGLMNTEAFFGQGTRLTVV.

This sequence joins TRBV5-1 and TRBJ2-5; 8 bases are a match to TRBD2. Germline values: CDR1 SGHRS, CDR2 YFSETQ. The CDR3 loop spans 16 amino acids. V lost 0 bases, J lost 1 base, and 5 bases stayed unmatched. DNA for the CDR3: TGCGCCAGCAGCTTGGTTGGCGGGGGGTCCCAAGAGACCCAGTACTTC. The encoded protein is CASSLVGGGSQETQYF. Together with reference TRBV5-1 and TRBJ2-5, the CDR3 gives the full variable domain: KAGVTQTPRYLIKTRGQQVTLSCSPISGHRSVSWYQQTPGQGLQFLFEYFSETQRNKGNFPGRFSGRQFSNSRSEMNVSTLELGDSALYLCASSLVGGGSQETQYFGPGTRLLVL.